This TCR beta chain stems from a study of PD-L1 blockade in urothelial cancer. Germline CDR1 MDHEN, CDR2 SYDVKM. The CDR3 totals 14 residues. The junction had 6 bases not matched to a gene; V was cut back by 6 bases and J by 4 bases. Only in-frame clones appear in the TCRdb table, and some are missing; sequencing was by immunoSEQ multiplex PCR. This repertoire shows tens of thousands of clones, roughly 89% found once; its top ten account for around 2%. Time point meaning: pretreatment peripheral blood. This clonotype was sampled from a man in his sixties with urothelial cancer. The sample here was PBMCs, taken around atezolizumab (anti-PD-L1) treatment. The chain links TRBV28 to TRBJ1-2, with 9 bases lining up with TRBD1. The CDR3 spells CASRGQGSAYGYTF. The CDR3 DNA follows: TGTGCCAGCAGGGGACAGGGATCCGCCTATGGCTACACCTTC.